This T cell receptor (beta chain) was documented in a study of T cells after posttransplantation cyclophosphamide. Study-level findings and limits: Blood and skin or GI T cell repertoires showed limited TRB overlap. Later post-transplant blood repertoires were often dominated by donor CD8+ memory clones. Recipient CMV seropositivity and CMV reactivation strongly tracked TRB clonality.

The related graft donor's blood sample was taken on the day of bone marrow donation. Profiled with immunoSEQ multiplex PCR; TCRdb holds only in-frame clones, not every one. The sample includes under 25,000 clones, none of them occurring once. This clone has a count of ten or more. Its antigen is not known. The receptor comes from an older woman in good health, CMV-negative, and a related stem cell transplant donor. The sample comprised PBMCs.

The CDR3 protein is CASSLTSGGIDTQYF. The DNA of the CDR3 is TGTGCCAGCAGCTTGACTAGCGGGGGGATAGATACGCAGTATTTT. The V call is TRBV7-3, the J call TRBJ2-3, with 13 positions matching TRBD2. The V segment lost 3 bases and the J segment 5 bases; nucleotides outside the gene matches: 2. The CDR3 is 15 residues long. Germline V gene sequence: CDR1 SGHTA, CDR2 FQGTGA.